This T cell receptor (beta chain) was sequenced during a study of cytomegalovirus exposure and HLA in healthy donors (dated 2017 in TCRdb). In terms of the full investigation: A later analysis indicated that the 120 or so validation repertoires were generated on the platform also employed for the approximately 700 repertoires of the first cohort. The aim of the study was to test whether cataloging public T cell receptors could identify signatures of past pathogen exposure. To predict cytomegalovirus infection status, the study combined high-throughput TCR immunosequencing, statistical association of individual TCRs with disease status, and machine learning. Besides the first cohort of approximately 670 subjects, a separate validation cohort made up of 120 or so different subjects was used.

Here is what the overall study found, with its caveats: The classifier was reported to diagnose cytomegalovirus status with high specificity and sensitivity in both the original cohort and the validation cohort. In a later analysis, TCRs clustered in the first cohort were found to also tend to co-occur in the roughly 120 validation repertoires, with around 94% of cluster scores above 0. The study listed approximately 150 TCR beta chains as associated with cytomegalovirus. A later analysis lacked HLA typing for the validation cohort, so it scored co-occurrence in that cohort across all 120 or so repertoires. In vitro tests confirmed that a few of the cytomegalovirus-associated TCR beta chains recognize cytomegalovirus antigens. The authors suggested that the approach could potentially be generalized to other disease states and immunological phenotypes. Across donors, most TCR sequences were observed very rarely, whereas some public TCRs were present in many individuals.

At the junction V is shortened by 3 bases and J by 8 bases, with 12 bases in between. CDR1 and CDR2, looked up from the germline V gene (reference sequence), are SGHKS and YYEKEE. The cysteine opens and the phenylalanine closes a CDR3 of 13 amino acids. Just the 39-base CDR3 DNA is kept, in frame starting at base 1. The library was produced with the immunoSEQ multiplex PCR assay. In the source study's methods: A statistical classification framework was built to diagnose cytomegalovirus status from the catalog of TCR beta chain sequences. This is the immuneACCESS table as TCRdb keeps it, with only in-frame sequences that have V and J called. A part of the clones is gone; compared with another copy, unresolved V genes explain less than half, and the rest is unexplained. V and J calls and clone size are as listed in that table; D and trimming were resolved from the DNA. The sample table contains some 110,000 clones; only one count was recorded for 94% of them. Of the sample, 1% to 1.5% falls within the top ten clones.

As concerns this clone: Its cognate antigen has yet to be identified. No per-base quality is available; no much larger clone lies one base away.

Separate from the roughly 660-subject first cohort, the validation cohort of roughly 130 subjects was the group to which the donors belonged. The specimen sequenced was PBMCs. The source is a young woman in good health and CMV-seronegative. The chain couples TRBV5-5 to TRBJ2-1, with the identity of the D gene unclear. Read as DNA, the sequence is TGTGCCAGCAGCTACGACTCCCCGGATGAGCAGTTCTTC. This yields the protein CASSYDSPDEQFF.